The rows below give T cell receptor beta chains drawn from one sample of a study of vaccination effects on CD4 cells after COVID-19. No antigens are known for them. This table comes from immunoSEQ multiplex PCR, and its TCRdb copy is limited to in-frame clones, with some not included. The sample consists of about 17,000 clones, about 76% of them appearing once. This sample comprised CD4+ T cells from PBMCs cultured with SARS-CoV-2 spike peptides, obtained after COVID-19 vaccination. These receptors came from a human donor who had a prior SARS-CoV-2 infection. CDR3s include the opening cysteine and the closing phenylalanine or tryptophan. The D gene is left open where the match is weak. Size tells how often a clone was seen (once, few, many) or the class of an expanded clone, and some rows leave it out.

abundance: few; v_gene: TRBV30; d_gene: NA; j_gene: TRBJ1-1; CDR3nt: TGTGCCTGGAGTAACGTTTACACTGAAGCTTTCTTT; CDR3aa: CAWSNVYTEAFF
abundance: NA; v_gene: TRBV5-4; d_gene: NA; j_gene: TRBJ1-1; CDR3nt: TGTGCCAGCAGCTTGGCCGGGGGGGACACTGAAGCTTTCTTT; CDR3aa: CASSLAGGDTEAFF
abundance: NA; v_gene: TRBV12-5; d_gene: NA; j_gene: TRBJ1-2; CDR3nt: TGTGCTAGTGGTTTGGTCCCCCCCATCCGGGCACCCTATGGCTACACCTTC; CDR3aa: CASGLVPPIRAPYGYTF
abundance: NA; v_gene: TRBV5-1; d_gene: NA; j_gene: TRBJ2-6; CDR3nt: TGCGCCAGCAGTCACGGTTTATCCTCTGGGGCCAACGTCCTGACTTTC; CDR3aa: CASSHGLSSGANVLTF
abundance: NA; v_gene: TRBV2; d_gene: TRBD1; j_gene: TRBJ2-6; CDR3nt: TGTGCCAGCGGGACAGGGGTTTCTGGGGCCAACGTCCTGACTTTC; CDR3aa: CASGTGVSGANVLTF
abundance: NA; v_gene: TRBV11-3; d_gene: NA; j_gene: TRBJ2-1; CDR3nt: TGTGCCAGCAGCTCATATAGGGTAGGCGGTGAGCAGTTCTTC; CDR3aa: CASSSYRVGGEQFF
abundance: NA; v_gene: TRBV9; d_gene: NA; j_gene: TRBJ2-2; CDR3nt: TGTGCCAGCAATAAGCGAGAGGGCTGGGAGCTGTTTTTT; CDR3aa: CASNKREGWELFF
abundance: NA; v_gene: TRBV7-9; d_gene: NA; j_gene: TRBJ1-4; CDR3nt: TGTGCCAGCAGCTTACGGTCGGGGAATGAAAAACTGTTTTTT; CDR3aa: CASSLRSGNEKLFF
abundance: once; v_gene: TRBV27; d_gene: NA; j_gene: TRBJ2-5; CDR3nt: TGTGCCAGCAGGGGGGCGGCGTCAGAGACCCAGTACTTC; CDR3aa: CASRGAASETQYF
abundance: NA; v_gene: TRBV7-9; d_gene: NA; j_gene: TRBJ1-1; CDR3nt: TGTGCCAGCAGCTTCGTTTCGGGAGGGGACACTGAAGCTTTCTTT; CDR3aa: CASSFVSGGDTEAFF
abundance: NA; v_gene: TRBV3-1/TRBV3-2; d_gene: NA; j_gene: TRBJ2-1; CDR3nt: TGTGCCAGCAGCCAGCTCCCTAATTACAATGAGCAGTTCTTC; CDR3aa: CASSQLPNYNEQFF
abundance: NA; v_gene: TRBV5-1; d_gene: TRBD1; j_gene: TRBJ2-2; CDR3nt: TGCGCCAGCAGCTCCGGGGACAGGGGGACCGGGGAGCTGTTTTTT; CDR3aa: CASSSGDRGTGELFF
abundance: NA; v_gene: TRBV5-1; d_gene: NA; j_gene: TRBJ2-1; CDR3nt: TGCGCCAGCAGCTTGGGTGGATCTTCAACCTACAATGAGCAGTTCTTC; CDR3aa: CASSLGGSSTYNEQFF
abundance: NA; v_gene: TRBV4-2; d_gene: TRBD1; j_gene: TRBJ1-1; CDR3nt: TGTGCCAGCAGCCAAGAAGGGACAGGGGGGTCTGAAGCTTTCTTT; CDR3aa: CASSQEGTGGSEAFF
abundance: few; v_gene: TRBV19; d_gene: NA; j_gene: TRBJ2-2; CDR3nt: TGTGCCAGTACCCCAGAACAGGTCCCCGGGGAGCTGTTTTTT; CDR3aa: CASTPEQVPGELFF
abundance: NA; v_gene: TRBV9; d_gene: TRBD2; j_gene: TRBJ2-7; CDR3nt: TGTGCCAGCAGCGTAGATCCTAGCGGTAGAAGCGAGCAGTACTTC; CDR3aa: CASSVDPSGRSEQYF
abundance: NA; v_gene: TRBV7-2; d_gene: NA; j_gene: TRBJ2-7; CDR3nt: TGTGCCAGCAGCTTAGTGTGGCAGGGGAGCGAGCAGTACTTC; CDR3aa: CASSLVWQGSEQYF
abundance: NA; v_gene: TRBV2; d_gene: NA; j_gene: TRBJ2-1; CDR3nt: TGTGCCAGCAGTTCCTATCAGGATGAGCAGTTCTTC; CDR3aa: CASSSYQDEQFF
abundance: NA; v_gene: TRBV5-8; d_gene: TRBD2; j_gene: TRBJ2-1; CDR3nt: TGTGCCAGCAGCTTGGAGACTAGCGGGAGCTCCTACAATGAGCAGTTCTTC; CDR3aa: CASSLETSGSSYNEQFF
abundance: NA; v_gene: TRBV7-9; d_gene: NA; j_gene: TRBJ2-3; CDR3nt: TGTGCCAGCAGCTTAAGGGCTGGCACAGATACGCAGTATTTT; CDR3aa: CASSLRAGTDTQYF
abundance: medium-sized; v_gene: TRBV2; d_gene: NA; j_gene: TRBJ2-1; CDR3nt: TGTGCGGCTGCAGGGTCCCCTAACAATGAGCAGTTCTTC; CDR3aa: CAAAGSPNNEQFF
abundance: NA; v_gene: TRBV24-1; d_gene: NA; j_gene: TRBJ2-1; CDR3nt: TGTGCCACCAGTGATTCTGTAGCGGACTTCTACAATGAGCAGTTCTTC; CDR3aa: CATSDSVADFYNEQFF
abundance: NA; v_gene: TRBV19; d_gene: TRBD1; j_gene: TRBJ1-6; CDR3nt: TGTGCCAGTAGTCCTACAGGGGGTGGATATTCACCCCTCCACTTT; CDR3aa: CASSPTGGGYSPLHF
abundance: NA; v_gene: TRBV5-1; d_gene: NA; j_gene: TRBJ2-7; CDR3nt: TGCGCCAGCAGCTTGGTAGGGTTAAGCCTGTCCGAGCAGTACTTC; CDR3aa: CASSLVGLSLSEQYF
abundance: once; v_gene: TRBV10-3; d_gene: TRBD1; j_gene: TRBJ1-1; CDR3nt: TGTGCCATCAGTGGCGCCCCCGGGACAGCAGTCACGACTGAAGCTTTCTTT; CDR3aa: CAISGAPGTAVTTEAFF
abundance: once; v_gene: TRBV2; d_gene: NA; j_gene: TRBJ1-5; CDR3nt: TGTGCCAGCAGTGAATGGGACACTTATCAGCCCCAGCATTTT; CDR3aa: CASSEWDTYQPQHF
abundance: NA; v_gene: TRBV7-2; d_gene: TRBD2; j_gene: TRBJ2-3; CDR3nt: TGTGCCAGCAGCTCCACTGGGGGGGGATCAGATACGCAGTATTTT; CDR3aa: CASSSTGGGSDTQYF
abundance: NA; v_gene: TRBV6-6; d_gene: NA; j_gene: TRBJ2-2; CDR3nt: TGTGCCAGCATTCGGGACCTACGAAACACCGGGGAGCTGTTTTTT; CDR3aa: CASIRDLRNTGELFF
abundance: NA; v_gene: TRBV7-2; d_gene: TRBD2; j_gene: TRBJ2-5; CDR3nt: TGTGCCAGCAGCCAAACAGCGGGGGGGCCGGGTGAGACCCAGTACTTC; CDR3aa: CASSQTAGGPGETQYF
abundance: few; v_gene: TRBV11-2; d_gene: NA; j_gene: TRBJ1-5; CDR3nt: TGTGCCAGCAGCCCCTCCTCGGGTTTCGGTCAGCCCCAGCATTTT; CDR3aa: CASSPSSGFGQPQHF
abundance: NA; v_gene: TRBV5-1; d_gene: NA; j_gene: TRBJ2-6; CDR3nt: TGCGCCAGCAGCTTGGTGGTCTCTGGGGCCAACGTCCTGACTTTC; CDR3aa: CASSLVVSGANVLTF
abundance: NA; v_gene: TRBV6-5; d_gene: NA; j_gene: TRBJ2-1; CDR3nt: TGTGCCAGCAGTTACTCAAGGACTGAGGGAGATGAGCAGTTCTTC; CDR3aa: CASSYSRTEGDEQFF
abundance: NA; v_gene: TRBV7-8; d_gene: NA; j_gene: TRBJ2-7; CDR3nt: TGTGCCAGCAGCCCGGACAGACACTACGAGCAGTACTTC; CDR3aa: CASSPDRHYEQYF
abundance: NA; v_gene: TRBV7-2; d_gene: TRBD1; j_gene: TRBJ2-1; CDR3nt: TGTGCCAGCAGCTCAGGACAGGGCCACAATGAGCAGTTCTTC; CDR3aa: CASSSGQGHNEQFF
abundance: NA; v_gene: TRBV7-9; d_gene: NA; j_gene: TRBJ1-1; CDR3nt: TGTGCCAGCAACGCTTGGGCGGGCGGCACTGAAGCTTTCTTT; CDR3aa: CASNAWAGGTEAFF
abundance: NA; v_gene: TRBV5-1; d_gene: NA; j_gene: TRBJ2-7; CDR3nt: TGCGCCAGCAGCGAGCCCGGGACTGAGACCTACGAGCAGTACTTC; CDR3aa: CASSEPGTETYEQYF
abundance: NA; v_gene: TRBV7-9; d_gene: TRBD2; j_gene: TRBJ2-1; CDR3nt: TGTGCCAGCAGCCGGACCCTCCCTCTAGCGGGGGGGCGTAATGAGCAGTTCTTC; CDR3aa: CASSRTLPLAGGRNEQFF
abundance: NA; v_gene: TRBV7-6; d_gene: NA; j_gene: TRBJ1-2; CDR3nt: TGTGCCAGCAGCTCCCTTCTTTCTCAGACCCTCTATGGCTACACCTTC; CDR3aa: CASSSLLSQTLYGYTF
abundance: NA; v_gene: TRBV7-2; d_gene: NA; j_gene: TRBJ2-7; CDR3nt: TGTGCCAGCAGCTTACGATTCGGCAGGCTGACCCACGAGCAGTACTTC; CDR3aa: CASSLRFGRLTHEQYF
abundance: NA; v_gene: TRBV7-3; d_gene: NA; j_gene: TRBJ1-1; CDR3nt: TGTGCCAGCAGCCCCGCGGCGAACACTGAAGCTTTCTTT; CDR3aa: CASSPAANTEAFF
abundance: NA; v_gene: TRBV4-1; d_gene: NA; j_gene: TRBJ2-6; CDR3nt: TGCGCCAGCAGCCGCAACGAGGGCTCTGGGGCCAACGTCCTGACTTTC; CDR3aa: CASSRNEGSGANVLTF
abundance: NA; v_gene: TRBV2; d_gene: NA; j_gene: TRBJ1-5; CDR3nt: TGTGCCAGCAGCCTGAGGCCGAACAATCAGCCCCAGCATTTT; CDR3aa: CASSLRPNNQPQHF
abundance: NA; v_gene: TRBV5-1; d_gene: TRBD2; j_gene: TRBJ2-7; CDR3nt: TGCGCCAGCAGCTTGTTTAGCGGGGGACCCAACGAGCAGTACTTC; CDR3aa: CASSLFSGGPNEQYF
abundance: NA; v_gene: TRBV10-3; d_gene: NA; j_gene: TRBJ2-3; CDR3nt: TGTGCCATCAGAAACGGCACAGATACGCAGTATTTT; CDR3aa: CAIRNGTDTQYF
abundance: few; v_gene: TRBV10-3; d_gene: NA; j_gene: TRBJ1-5; CDR3nt: TGTGCCATCAGTGAGGACGGGGATGGCAATCAGCCCCAGCATTTT; CDR3aa: CAISEDGDGNQPQHF
abundance: few; v_gene: TRBV2; d_gene: NA; j_gene: TRBJ2-3; CDR3nt: TGTGCCAGCAGGGGACTCAGCACAGATACGCAGTATTTT; CDR3aa: CASRGLSTDTQYF
abundance: NA; v_gene: TRBV29-1; d_gene: NA; j_gene: TRBJ1-4; CDR3nt: TGCAGCGTTGAAGTAGGAGCCATGGGGGAAAAACTGTTTTTT; CDR3aa: CSVEVGAMGEKLFF
abundance: few; v_gene: TRBV7-9; d_gene: NA; j_gene: TRBJ2-4; CDR3nt: TGTGCCAGCAGCTTAGAACAGTCCATTCAGTACTTC; CDR3aa: CASSLEQSIQYF
abundance: NA; v_gene: TRBV9; d_gene: NA; j_gene: TRBJ2-2; CDR3nt: TGTGCCAGCAGCGTAGCTGTGAACACCGGGGAGCTGTTTTTT; CDR3aa: CASSVAVNTGELFF
abundance: NA; v_gene: TRBV2; d_gene: TRBD1; j_gene: TRBJ1-1; CDR3nt: TGTGCCAGCACTCGGACAGGGGGAAGGACTGAAGCTTTCTTT; CDR3aa: CASTRTGGRTEAFF
abundance: NA; v_gene: TRBV2; d_gene: NA; j_gene: TRBJ2-7; CDR3nt: TGTGCCAGCAACGTGGACAGATCCTACGAGCAGTACTTC; CDR3aa: CASNVDRSYEQYF
abundance: few; v_gene: TRBV2; d_gene: TRBD2; j_gene: TRBJ2-7; CDR3nt: TGTGGGACTGGCGGGAGTATCGACGAGCAGTACTTC; CDR3aa: CGTGGSIDEQYF
abundance: NA; v_gene: TRBV27; d_gene: TRBD2; j_gene: TRBJ2-7; CDR3nt: TGTGCCAGCAAGCGTAGCGGGGGTTCCTACGAGCAGTACTTC; CDR3aa: CASKRSGGSYEQYF
abundance: NA; v_gene: TRBV9; d_gene: NA; j_gene: TRBJ2-6; CDR3nt: TGTGCCAGCAGCGCCCGTTTATTTGGGGCCAACGTCCTGACTTTC; CDR3aa: CASSARLFGANVLTF
abundance: NA; v_gene: TRBV7-3; d_gene: TRBD2; j_gene: TRBJ2-7; CDR3nt: TGTGCCAGCAGCCCTACTAGCGGGAGGGCCCACGAGCAGTACTTC; CDR3aa: CASSPTSGRAHEQYF
abundance: NA; v_gene: TRBV30; d_gene: NA; j_gene: TRBJ2-5; CDR3nt: TGTGCCTGGAGTGTAGTCTCCGGGGAGACCCAGTACTTC; CDR3aa: CAWSVVSGETQYF
abundance: NA; v_gene: TRBV11-1; d_gene: NA; j_gene: TRBJ2-3; CDR3nt: TGTGCCAGCAGCGTAAGTAACGAGGGCACAGATACGCAGTATTTT; CDR3aa: CASSVSNEGTDTQYF